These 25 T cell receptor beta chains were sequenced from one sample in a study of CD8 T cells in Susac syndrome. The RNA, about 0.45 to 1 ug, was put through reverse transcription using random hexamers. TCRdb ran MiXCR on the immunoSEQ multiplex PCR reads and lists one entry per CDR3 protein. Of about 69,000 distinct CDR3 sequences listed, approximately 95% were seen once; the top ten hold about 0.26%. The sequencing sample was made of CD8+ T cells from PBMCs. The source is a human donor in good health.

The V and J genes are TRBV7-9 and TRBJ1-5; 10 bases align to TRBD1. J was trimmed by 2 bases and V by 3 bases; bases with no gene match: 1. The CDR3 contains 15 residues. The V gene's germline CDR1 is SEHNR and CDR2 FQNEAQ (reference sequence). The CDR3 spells CASSFGTGGNQPQHF. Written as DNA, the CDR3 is TGTGCCAGCAGCTTCGGGACAGGGGGCAATCAGCCCCAGCATTTT.

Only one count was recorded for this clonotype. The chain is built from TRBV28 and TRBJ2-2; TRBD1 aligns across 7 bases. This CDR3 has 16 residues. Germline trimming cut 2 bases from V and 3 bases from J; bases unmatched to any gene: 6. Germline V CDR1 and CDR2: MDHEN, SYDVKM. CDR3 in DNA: TGTGCCAGCAGTTTAGCGAACAGGGGATACACCGGGGAGCTGTTTTTT. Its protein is CASSLANRGYTGELFF.

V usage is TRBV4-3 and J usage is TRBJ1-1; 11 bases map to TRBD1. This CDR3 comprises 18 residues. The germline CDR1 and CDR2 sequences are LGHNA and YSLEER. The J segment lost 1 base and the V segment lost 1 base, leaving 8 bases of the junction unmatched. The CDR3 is CASSQVAGQGAKNTEAFF. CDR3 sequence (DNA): TGCGCCAGCAGCCAAGTGGCAGGACAGGGGGCGAAGAACACTGAAGCTTTCTTT.

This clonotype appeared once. CDR3 protein: CASGPTLGLGETQYF. CDR3 nucleotides: TGCGCCAGCGGCCCGACATTGGGGCTAGGAGAGACCCAGTACTTC. The genes are TRBV4-1 and TRBJ2-5; perhaps TRBD1 as D (5 bases). The CDR3 is 15 residues long. CDR1 is MGHRA and CDR2 is YSYEKL in the germline V gene. The V gene lost 8 bases and the J gene lost 4 bases, with 20 bases spanning the gap.

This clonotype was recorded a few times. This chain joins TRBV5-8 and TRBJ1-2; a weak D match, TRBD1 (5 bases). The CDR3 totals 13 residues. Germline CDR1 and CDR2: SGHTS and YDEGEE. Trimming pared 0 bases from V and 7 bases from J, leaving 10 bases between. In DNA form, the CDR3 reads TGTGCCAGCAGCTTGGCGGGGCGAGGTGGCTACACCTTC. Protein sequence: CASSLAGRGGYTF.

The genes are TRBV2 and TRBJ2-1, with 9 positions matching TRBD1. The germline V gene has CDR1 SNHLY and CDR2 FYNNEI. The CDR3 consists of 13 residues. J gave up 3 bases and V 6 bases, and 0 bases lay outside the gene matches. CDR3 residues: CASRDRGYNEQFF. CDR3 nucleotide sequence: TGTGCCAGCAGGGACAGGGGCTACAATGAGCAGTTCTTC. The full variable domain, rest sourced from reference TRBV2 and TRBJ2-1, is EPEVTQTPSHQVTQMGQEVILRCVPISNHLYFYWYRQILGQKVEFLVSFYNNEISEKSEIFDDQFSVERPDGSNFTLKIRSTKLEDSAMYFCASRDRGYNEQFFGPGTRLTVL.

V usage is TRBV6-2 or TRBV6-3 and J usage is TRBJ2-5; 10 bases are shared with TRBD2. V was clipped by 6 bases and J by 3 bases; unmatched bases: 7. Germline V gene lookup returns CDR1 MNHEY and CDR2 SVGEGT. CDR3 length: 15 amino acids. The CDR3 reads CASRLRLAGEETQYF. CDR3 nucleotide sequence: TGTGCCAGCAGACTCCGGCTAGCGGGGGAAGAGACCCAGTACTTC.

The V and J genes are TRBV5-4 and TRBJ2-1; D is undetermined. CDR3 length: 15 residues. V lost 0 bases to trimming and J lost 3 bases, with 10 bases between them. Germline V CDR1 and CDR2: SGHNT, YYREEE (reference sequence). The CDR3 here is CASSLGWADYNEQFF. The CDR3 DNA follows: TGTGCCAGCAGCTTGGGATGGGCAGACTACAATGAGCAGTTCTTC.

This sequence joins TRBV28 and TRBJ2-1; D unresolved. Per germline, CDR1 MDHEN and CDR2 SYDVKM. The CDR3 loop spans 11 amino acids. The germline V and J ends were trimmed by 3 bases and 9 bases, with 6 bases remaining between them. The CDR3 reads CASSFSREQFF. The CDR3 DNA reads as TGTGCCAGCAGTTTTTCTCGTGAGCAGTTCTTC.

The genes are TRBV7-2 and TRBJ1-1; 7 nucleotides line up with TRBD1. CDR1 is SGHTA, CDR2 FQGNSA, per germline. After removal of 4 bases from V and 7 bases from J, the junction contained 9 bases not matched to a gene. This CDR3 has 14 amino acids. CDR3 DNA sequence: TGTGCCAGCAGCTCAGACAGGACAGGCTTTGAAGCTTTCTTT. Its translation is CASSSDRTGFEAFF. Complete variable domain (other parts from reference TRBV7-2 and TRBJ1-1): GAGVSQSPSNKVTEKGKDVELRCDPISGHTALYWYRQSLGQGLEFLIYFQGNSAPDKSGLPSDRFSAERTGGSVSTLTIQRTQQEDSAVYLCASSSDRTGFEAFFGQGTRLTVV.

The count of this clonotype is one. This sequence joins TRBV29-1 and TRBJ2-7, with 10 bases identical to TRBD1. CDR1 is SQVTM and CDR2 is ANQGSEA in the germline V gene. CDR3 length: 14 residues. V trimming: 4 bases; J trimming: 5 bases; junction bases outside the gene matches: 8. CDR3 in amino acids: CSVVTGTGADEQYF. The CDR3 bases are TGCAGCGTTGTTACCGGGACAGGGGCCGACGAGCAGTACTTC.

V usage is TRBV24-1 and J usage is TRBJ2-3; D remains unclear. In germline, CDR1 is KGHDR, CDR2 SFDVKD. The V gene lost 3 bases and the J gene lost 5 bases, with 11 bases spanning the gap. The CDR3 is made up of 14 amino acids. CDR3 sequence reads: CATSDPPDGDTQYF. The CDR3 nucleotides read TGTGCCACCAGTGATCCTCCCGATGGAGATACGCAGTATTTT.

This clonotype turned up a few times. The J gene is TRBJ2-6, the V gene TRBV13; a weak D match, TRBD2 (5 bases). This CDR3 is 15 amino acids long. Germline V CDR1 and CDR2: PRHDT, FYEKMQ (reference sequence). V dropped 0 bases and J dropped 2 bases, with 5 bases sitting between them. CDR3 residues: CASSLGLAGANVLTF. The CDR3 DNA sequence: TGTGCCAGCAGCTTAGGACTAGCTGGGGCCAACGTCCTGACTTTC.

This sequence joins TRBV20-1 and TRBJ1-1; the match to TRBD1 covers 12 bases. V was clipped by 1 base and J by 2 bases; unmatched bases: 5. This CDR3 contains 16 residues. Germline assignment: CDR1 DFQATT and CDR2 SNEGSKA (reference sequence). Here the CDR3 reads CSARGDRGPTNTEAFF. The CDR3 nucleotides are TGCAGTGCTAGAGGGGACAGGGGGCCAACCAACACTGAAGCTTTCTTT.

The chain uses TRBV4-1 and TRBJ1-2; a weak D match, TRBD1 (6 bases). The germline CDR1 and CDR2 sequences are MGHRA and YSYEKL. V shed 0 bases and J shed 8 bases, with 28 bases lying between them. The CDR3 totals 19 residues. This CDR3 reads CASSQEGSFSTGGHWGYTF. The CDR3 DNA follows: TGCGCCAGCAGCCAAGAAGGATCCTTTTCGACAGGAGGGCACTGGGGCTACACCTTC.

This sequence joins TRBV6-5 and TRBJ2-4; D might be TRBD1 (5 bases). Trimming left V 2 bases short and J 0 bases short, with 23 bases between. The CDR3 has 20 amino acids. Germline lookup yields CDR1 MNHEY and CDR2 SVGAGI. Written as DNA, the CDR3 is TGTGCCAGCAGTTACACACAACCATACTCCAGGGTACTAGCCAAAAACATTCAGTACTTC. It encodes CASSYTQPYSRVLAKNIQYF.

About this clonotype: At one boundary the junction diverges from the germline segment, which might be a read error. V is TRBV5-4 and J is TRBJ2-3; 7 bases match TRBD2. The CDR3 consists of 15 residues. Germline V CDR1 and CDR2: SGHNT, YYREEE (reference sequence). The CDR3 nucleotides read TGTGCCAGCAGTTTGGGACCGGGGGGTACAGATACGCAGTATTTT. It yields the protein CASSLGPGGTDTQYF.

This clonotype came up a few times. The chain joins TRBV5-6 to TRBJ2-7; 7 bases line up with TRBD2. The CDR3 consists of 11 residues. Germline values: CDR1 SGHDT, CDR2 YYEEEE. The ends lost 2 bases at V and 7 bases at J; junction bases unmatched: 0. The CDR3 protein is CASSFGREQYV. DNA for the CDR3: TGTGCCAGCAGCTTCGGGAGGGAGCAGTACGTC.

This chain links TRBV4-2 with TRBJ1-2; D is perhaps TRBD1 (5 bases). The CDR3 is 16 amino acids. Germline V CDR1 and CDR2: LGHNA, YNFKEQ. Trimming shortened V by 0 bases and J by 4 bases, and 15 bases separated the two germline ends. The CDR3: CASSQDHRLALYGYTF. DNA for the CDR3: TGTGCCAGCAGCCAAGATCACAGGCTGGCCCTCTATGGCTACACCTTC.

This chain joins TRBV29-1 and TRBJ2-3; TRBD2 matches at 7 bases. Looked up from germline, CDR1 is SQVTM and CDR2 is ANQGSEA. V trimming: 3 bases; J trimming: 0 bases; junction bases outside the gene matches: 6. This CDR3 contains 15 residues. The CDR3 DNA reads TGCAGCGTTGAGGGTCTAGCGGAGAGCACAGATACGCAGTATTTT. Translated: CSVEGLAESTDTQYF.

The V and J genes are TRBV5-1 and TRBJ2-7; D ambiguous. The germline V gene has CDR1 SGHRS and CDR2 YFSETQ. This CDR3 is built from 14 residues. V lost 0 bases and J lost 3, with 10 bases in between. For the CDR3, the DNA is TGCGCCAGCAGCTTGGGTGGGGTTAACTACGAGCAGTACGTC. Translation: CASSLGGVNYEQYV.

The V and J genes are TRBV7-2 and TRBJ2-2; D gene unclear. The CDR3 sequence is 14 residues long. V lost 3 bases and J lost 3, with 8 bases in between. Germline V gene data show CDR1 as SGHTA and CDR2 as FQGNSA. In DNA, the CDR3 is TGTGCCAGCAGCTTGGGCTTATACACCGGGGAGCTGTTTTTT. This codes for CASSLGLYTGELFF. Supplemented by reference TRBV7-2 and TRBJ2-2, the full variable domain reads GAGVSQSPSNKVTEKGKDVELRCDPISGHTALYWYRQSLGQGLEFLIYFQGNSAPDKSGLPSDRFSAERTGGSVSTLTIQRTQQEDSAVYLCASSLGLYTGELFFGEGSRLTVL.

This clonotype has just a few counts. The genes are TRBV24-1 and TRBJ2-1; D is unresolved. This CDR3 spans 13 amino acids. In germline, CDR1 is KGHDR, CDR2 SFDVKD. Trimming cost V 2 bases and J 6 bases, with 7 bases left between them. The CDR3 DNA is TGTGCCACCAGTGATTGGAACACCAATGAGCAGTTCTTC. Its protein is CATSDWNTNEQFF.

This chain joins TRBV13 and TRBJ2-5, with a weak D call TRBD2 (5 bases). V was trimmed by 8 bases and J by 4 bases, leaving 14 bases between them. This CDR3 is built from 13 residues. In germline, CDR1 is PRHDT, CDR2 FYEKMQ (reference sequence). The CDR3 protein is CASSSWERETQYF. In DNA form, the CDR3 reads TGTGCCAGCTCGAGTTGGGAGCGAGAGACCCAGTACTTC. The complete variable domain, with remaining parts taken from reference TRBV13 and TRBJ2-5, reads AAGVIQSPRHLIKEKRETATLKCYPIPRHDTVYWYQQGPGQDPQFLISFYEKMQSDKGSIPDRFSAQQFSDYHSELNMSSLELGDSALYFCASSSWERETQYFGPGTRLLVL.

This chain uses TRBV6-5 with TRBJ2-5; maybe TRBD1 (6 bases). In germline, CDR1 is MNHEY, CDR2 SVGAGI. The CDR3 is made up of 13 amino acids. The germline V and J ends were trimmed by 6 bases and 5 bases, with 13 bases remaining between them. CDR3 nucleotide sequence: TGTGCCAGCAGACTCGGACAGTCGGAGACCCAGTACTTC. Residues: CASRLGQSETQYF.